This paragraph covers one T cell receptor (beta chain) sequence. What it binds is unknown. This sample is drawn from a study of early T cells in non-severe SARS-CoV-2 infection. CDR3 size: 15 residues. The V end lost 1 base, the J end lost 4 bases, and 11 bases lay between the germline ends. Per the germline V gene, CDR1 is LNHNV and CDR2 is YYDKDF (reference sequence). Regarding the study as a whole: There was a bias toward anti-spike CD8 responses in VDJdb matching, which missed private and CD4 specificities.

Unique molecular identifiers were affixed to single, distinct cDNA molecules. TCRdb called the 5' RACE reads again in MiXCR, with one record for every CDR3 protein. The table records 80,000 to 95,000 distinct CDR3 sequences, approximately 17% of them present only once. The material was whole blood, obtained at baseline. This sequence originates from an adult who was a healthcare worker with PCR-confirmed SARS-CoV-2 infection or an uninfected control (not recorded which). The chain has TRBV15 and TRBJ2-1; D ambiguous. The CDR3 loop is CATSRALSGYNEQFF. Written as DNA, the CDR3 is TGTGCCACCAGCAGAGCCCTATCCGGTTACAATGAGCAGTTCTTC.